This note documents a single T cell receptor (beta chain) sequence. The trim removed 5 bases at V and 0 bases at J, leaving 5 bases unmatched. Germline V gives CDR1 SGHVS, CDR2 FQNEAQ. This CDR3 has 16 amino acids. Profiled with immunoSEQ multiplex PCR; TCRdb holds only in-frame clones, not every one. The sample holds approximately 90,000 clones, approximately 90% seen once. This sample stems from a study of OX40 agonist ivuxolimab in advanced cancers. The sequences come from CD4+ or CD8+ T cells sorted from blood, collected in a trial of the OX40 agonist ivuxolimab. V gene TRBV7-8 combines with J gene TRBJ2-3; 10 nucleotides match TRBD2. The receptor was isolated from an adult with an advanced solid tumor such as melanoma, head and neck, liver or kidney cancer. DNA of the CDR3: TGTGCCAGCAGCACCGTTAGCGGGGGGAGCACAGATACGCAGTATTTT. It is translated as CASSTVSGGSTDTQYF.